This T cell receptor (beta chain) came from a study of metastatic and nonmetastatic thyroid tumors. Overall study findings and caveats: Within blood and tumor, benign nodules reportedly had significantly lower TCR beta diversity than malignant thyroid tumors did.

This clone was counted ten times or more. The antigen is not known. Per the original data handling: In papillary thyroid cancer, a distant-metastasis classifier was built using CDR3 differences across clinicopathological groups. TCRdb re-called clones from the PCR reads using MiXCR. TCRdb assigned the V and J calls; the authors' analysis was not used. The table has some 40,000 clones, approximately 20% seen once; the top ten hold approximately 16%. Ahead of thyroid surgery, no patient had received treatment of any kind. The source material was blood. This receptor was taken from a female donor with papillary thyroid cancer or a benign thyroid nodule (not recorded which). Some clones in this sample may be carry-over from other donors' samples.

CDR3 nucleotide sequence: TGTGCCAGTAGTTCCCTCGGGGACATTCAGTACTTC. It translates to CASSSLGDIQYF. V gene TRBV19 combines with J gene TRBJ2-4, with a possible D match to TRBD2 (5 bases). V lost 5 bases to trimming and J lost 8 bases, with 10 bases between them. Germline V gene data show CDR1 as LNHDA and CDR2 as SQIVND (reference sequence). CDR3 length equals 12 residues.